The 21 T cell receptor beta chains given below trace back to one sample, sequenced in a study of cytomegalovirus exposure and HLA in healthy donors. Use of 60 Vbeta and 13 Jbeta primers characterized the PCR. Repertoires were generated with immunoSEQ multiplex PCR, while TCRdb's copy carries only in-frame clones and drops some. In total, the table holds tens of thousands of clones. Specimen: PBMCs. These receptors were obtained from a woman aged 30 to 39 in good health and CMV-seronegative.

CDR3 amino acids: CASSLVDENTIYF. The CDR3 DNA sequence: TGTGCCAGCAGCTTAGTTGATGAGAACACCATATATTTT. This chain joins TRBV11-2 and TRBJ1-3; D gene ambiguous. This CDR3 has 13 amino acids. Between the trimmed V and J ends, which lost 1 base and 7 bases, there was a span of 8 bases. Per the germline V gene, CDR1 is SGHAT and CDR2 is FQNNGV.

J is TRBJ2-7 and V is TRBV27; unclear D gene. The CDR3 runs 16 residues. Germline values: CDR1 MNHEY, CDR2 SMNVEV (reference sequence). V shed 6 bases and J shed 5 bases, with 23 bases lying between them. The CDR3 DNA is TGTGCCAGCAGGGTGGTGGGCGACCCCCTTTTGGACGAGCAGTACTTC. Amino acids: CASRVVGDPLLDEQYF.

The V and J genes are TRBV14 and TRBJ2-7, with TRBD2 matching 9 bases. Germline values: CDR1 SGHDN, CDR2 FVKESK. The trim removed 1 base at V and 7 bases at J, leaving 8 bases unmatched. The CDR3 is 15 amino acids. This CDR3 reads CASSQVGTSPKEQYF. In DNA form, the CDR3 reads TGTGCCAGCAGCCAAGTCGGGACTAGCCCCAAAGAGCAGTACTTC.

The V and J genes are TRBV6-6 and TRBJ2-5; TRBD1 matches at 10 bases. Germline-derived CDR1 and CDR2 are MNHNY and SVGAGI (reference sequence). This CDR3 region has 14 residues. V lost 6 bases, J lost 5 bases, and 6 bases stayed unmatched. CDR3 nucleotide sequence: TGTGCCAGCAGACGACAGGGGGCGCAGGAGACCCAGTACTTC. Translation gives CASRRQGAQETQYF.

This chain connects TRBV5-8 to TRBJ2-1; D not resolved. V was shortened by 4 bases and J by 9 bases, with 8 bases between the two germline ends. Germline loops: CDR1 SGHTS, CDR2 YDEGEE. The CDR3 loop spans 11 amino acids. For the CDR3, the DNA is TGTGCCAGCAGCATCCCCCTTGAGCAGTTCTTC. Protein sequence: CASSIPLEQFF. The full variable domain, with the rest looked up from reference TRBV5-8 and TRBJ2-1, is EAGVTQSPTHLIKTRGQQATLRCSPISGHTSVYWYQQALGLGLQFLLWYDEGEERNRGNFPPRFSGRQFPNYSSELNVNALELEDSALYLCASSIPLEQFFGPGTRLTVL.

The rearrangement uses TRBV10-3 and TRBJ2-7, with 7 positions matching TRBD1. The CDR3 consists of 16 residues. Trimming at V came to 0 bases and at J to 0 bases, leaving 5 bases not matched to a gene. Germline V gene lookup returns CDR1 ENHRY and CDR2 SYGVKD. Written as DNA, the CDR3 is TGTGCCATCAGTGAGTCGATCGGACAGGCCTCCTACGAGCAGTACTTC. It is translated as CAISESIGQASYEQYF.

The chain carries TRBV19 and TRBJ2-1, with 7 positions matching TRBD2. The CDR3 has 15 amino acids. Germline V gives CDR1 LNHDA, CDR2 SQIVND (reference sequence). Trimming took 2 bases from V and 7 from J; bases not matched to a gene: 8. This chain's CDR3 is CASSIIGLERNEQFF. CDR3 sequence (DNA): TGTGCCAGTAGTATAATAGGACTAGAGAGGAATGAGCAGTTCTTC.

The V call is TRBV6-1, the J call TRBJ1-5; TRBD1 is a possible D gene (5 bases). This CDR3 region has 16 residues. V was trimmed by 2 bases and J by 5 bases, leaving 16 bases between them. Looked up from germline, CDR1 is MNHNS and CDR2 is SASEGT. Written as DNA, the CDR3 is TGTGCCAGCAGTGAACTGGGGCCTGCCCATCATCAGCCCCAGCATTTT. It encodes CASSELGPAHHQPQHF.

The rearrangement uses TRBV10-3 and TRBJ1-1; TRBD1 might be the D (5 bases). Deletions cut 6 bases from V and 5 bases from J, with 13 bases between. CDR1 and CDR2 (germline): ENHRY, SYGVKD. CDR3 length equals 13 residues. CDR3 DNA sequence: TGTGCCATCAGGGGGTCGACAGTAACTGAAGCTTTCTTT. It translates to CAIRGSTVTEAFF.

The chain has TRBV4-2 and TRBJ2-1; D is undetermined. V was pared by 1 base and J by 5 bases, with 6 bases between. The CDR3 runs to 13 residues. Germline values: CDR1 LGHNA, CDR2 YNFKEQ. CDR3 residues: CASSQGLHNEQFF. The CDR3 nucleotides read TGTGCCAGCAGCCAAGGCCTACACAATGAGCAGTTCTTC.

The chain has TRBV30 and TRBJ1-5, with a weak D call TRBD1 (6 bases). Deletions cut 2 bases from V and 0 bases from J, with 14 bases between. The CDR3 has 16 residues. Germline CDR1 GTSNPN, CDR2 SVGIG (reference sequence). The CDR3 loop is CAWSKGGWNSNQPQHF. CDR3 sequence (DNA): TGTGCCTGGAGTAAAGGGGGTTGGAATAGCAATCAGCCCCAGCATTTT.

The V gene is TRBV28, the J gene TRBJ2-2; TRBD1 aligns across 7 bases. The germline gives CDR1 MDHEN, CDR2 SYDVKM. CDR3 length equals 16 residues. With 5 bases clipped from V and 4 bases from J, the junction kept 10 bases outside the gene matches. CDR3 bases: TGTGCCAGCAGTCAAGGAGACAGGGCCGGCACCGGGGAGCTGTTTTTT. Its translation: CASSQGDRAGTGELFF.

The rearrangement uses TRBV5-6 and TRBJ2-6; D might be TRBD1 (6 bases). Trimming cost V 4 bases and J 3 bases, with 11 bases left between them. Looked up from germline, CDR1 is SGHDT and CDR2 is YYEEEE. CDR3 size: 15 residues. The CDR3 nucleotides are TGTGCCAGCAGCCCACGGACAGTTGGGGCCAACGTCCTGACTTTC. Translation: CASSPRTVGANVLTF. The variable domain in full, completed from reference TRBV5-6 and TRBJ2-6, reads DAGVTQSPTHLIKTRGQQVTLRCSPKSGHDTVSWYQQALGQGPQFIFQYYEEEERQRGNFPDRFSGHQFPNYSSELNVNALLLGDSALYLCASSPRTVGANVLTFGAGSRLTVL.

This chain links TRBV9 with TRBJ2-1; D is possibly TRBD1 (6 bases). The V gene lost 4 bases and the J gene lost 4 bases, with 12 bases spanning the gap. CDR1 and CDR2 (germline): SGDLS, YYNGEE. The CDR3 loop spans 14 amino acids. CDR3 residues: CASSLGTSYNEQFF. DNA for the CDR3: TGTGCCAGCAGCCTAGGGACAAGTTACAATGAGCAGTTCTTC.

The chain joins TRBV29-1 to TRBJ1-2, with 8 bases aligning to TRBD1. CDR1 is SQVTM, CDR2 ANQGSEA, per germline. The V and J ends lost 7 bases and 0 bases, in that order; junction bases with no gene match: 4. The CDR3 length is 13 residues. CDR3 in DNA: TGCAGCGCAGGACAGGGCGCTAACTATGGCTACACCTTC. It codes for CSAGQGANYGYTF.

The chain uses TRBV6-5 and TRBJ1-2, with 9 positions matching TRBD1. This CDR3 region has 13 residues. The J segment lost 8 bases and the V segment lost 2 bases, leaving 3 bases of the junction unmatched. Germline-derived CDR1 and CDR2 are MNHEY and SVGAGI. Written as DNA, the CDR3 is TGTGCCAGCAGTTACCGACAGGGGGGAGGCTACACCTTC. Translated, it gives CASSYRQGGGYTF.

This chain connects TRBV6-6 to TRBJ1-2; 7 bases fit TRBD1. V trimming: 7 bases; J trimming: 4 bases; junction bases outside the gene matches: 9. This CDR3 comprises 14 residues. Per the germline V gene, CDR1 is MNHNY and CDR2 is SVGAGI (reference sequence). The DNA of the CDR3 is TGTGCCAGCACCGACAGGGACCCTAGCTATGGCTACACCTTC. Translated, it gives CASTDRDPSYGYTF.

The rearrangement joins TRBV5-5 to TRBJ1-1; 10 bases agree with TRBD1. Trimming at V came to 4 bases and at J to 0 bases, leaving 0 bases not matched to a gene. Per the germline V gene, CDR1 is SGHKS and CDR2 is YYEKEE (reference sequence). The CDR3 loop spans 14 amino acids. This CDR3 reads CASSGTGVNTEAFF. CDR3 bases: TGTGCCAGCAGCGGGACAGGGGTGAACACTGAAGCTTTCTTT.

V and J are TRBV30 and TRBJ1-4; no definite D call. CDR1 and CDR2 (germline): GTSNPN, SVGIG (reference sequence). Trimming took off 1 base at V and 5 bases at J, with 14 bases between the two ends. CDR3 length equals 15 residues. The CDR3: CAWSAGEAGNEKLFF. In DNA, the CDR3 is TGTGCCTGGAGTGCTGGGGAGGCAGGCAATGAAAAACTGTTTTTT.

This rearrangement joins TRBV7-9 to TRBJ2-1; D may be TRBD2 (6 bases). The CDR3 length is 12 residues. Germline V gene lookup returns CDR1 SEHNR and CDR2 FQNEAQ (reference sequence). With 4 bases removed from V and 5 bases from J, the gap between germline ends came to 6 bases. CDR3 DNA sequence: TGTGCCAGCAGCTGGGGGGACAATGAGCAGTTCTTC. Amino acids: CASSWGDNEQFF.

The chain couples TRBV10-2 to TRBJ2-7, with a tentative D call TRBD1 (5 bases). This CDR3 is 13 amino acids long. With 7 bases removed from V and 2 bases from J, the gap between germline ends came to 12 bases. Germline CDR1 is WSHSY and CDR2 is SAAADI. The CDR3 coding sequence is TGCGCCAGCAACCAGGACACGACCTACGAGCAGTACTTC. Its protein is CASNQDTTYEQYF.